The T cell receptor (beta chain) under discussion was sequenced for a study of Ad26.COV2.S vaccination and SARS-CoV-2 variants. At the level of the study: The authors gave Ad26.COV2.S intramuscularly, either once or twice 56 days apart.

Study results and limitations: Vaccine recipients had higher spike-specific TCR breadth than placebo recipients.

V trimming: 6 bases; J trimming: 5 bases; junction bases outside the gene matches: 4. CDR3 size: 13 residues. Germline V lookup: CDR1 MRHNA, CDR2 SNTAGT. Sequenced by immunoSEQ multiplex PCR; TCRdb stores in-frame clones only, minus some. Altogether about 350,000 clones are present, around 88% being singletons, with the ten largest covering approximately 11%. On this clone: Its antigen remains unidentified.

Treatment specified: around 19 received Ad26.COV2.S at low or high dose, single or two shots; several received placebo; per-sample allocation not given. Specimen acquisition occurred on day 63 following the initial vaccine or placebo injection. Donor was an adult aged 18-55 years in Boston. This chain links TRBV6-4 with TRBJ2-1; 7 positions match TRBD1. The input for sequencing was peripheral blood, taken in a trial of Ad26.COV2.S vaccine versus placebo. The clonotype comes from a person aged 18 to 65 who received the Ad26.COV2.S COVID-19 vaccine or a placebo. The CDR3 DNA reads TGTGCCAGCAGCCGGGACAGTAACAATGAGCAGTTCTTC. Translating gives CASSRDSNNEQFF.